What follows are 3 T cell receptor beta chains derived from one specimen sequenced in a study of shared clonotypes between healthy human individuals. The protocol was immunoSEQ multiplex PCR, while the TCRdb copy is restricted to in-frame clones and leaves out a portion. The table lists more than 550,000 clones, around 70% of them singletons, with under 2% in the top ten. Material for sequencing was memory CD4+ T cells sorted from blood. As for subset: CD45RA-negative fraction. Source of these receptors: a woman under 40 in good health.

The chain is built from TRBV29-1 and TRBJ2-1, with 13 bases aligning to TRBD2. Trimming at V came to 4 bases and at J to 9 bases, leaving 3 bases not matched to a gene. CDR3 size: 13 residues. Germline V gene sequence: CDR1 SQVTM, CDR2 ANQGSEA. The CDR3 sequence: CSVAGLAGVEQFF. The CDR3 DNA is TGCAGCGTTGCCGGACTAGCGGGAGTTGAGCAGTTCTTC.

A few counts support this clone. The V and J genes are TRBV28 and TRBJ2-5; TRBD2 aligns across 7 bases. In germline, CDR1 is MDHEN, CDR2 SYDVKM. J lost 5 bases, V lost 2 bases, and 8 bases had no gene match. The CDR3 sequence is 15 residues long. CDR3 nucleotides: TGTGCCAGCAGTTTAGCGGGAGTCGGGAGTGAGACCCAGTACTTC. It translates to CASSLAGVGSETQYF.

The V gene is TRBV13, the J gene TRBJ2-4; 8 nucleotides line up with TRBD2. CDR3 length: 15 residues. Trimming removed 1 base from V and 6 bases from J; junction bases left unmatched: 5. Germline-derived CDR1 and CDR2 are PRHDT and FYEKMQ (reference sequence). The CDR3 DNA sequence: TGTGCCAGCAGCTTAGAAGGGACTAGAAGAAACATTCAGTACTTC. Its translation: CASSLEGTRRNIQYF.